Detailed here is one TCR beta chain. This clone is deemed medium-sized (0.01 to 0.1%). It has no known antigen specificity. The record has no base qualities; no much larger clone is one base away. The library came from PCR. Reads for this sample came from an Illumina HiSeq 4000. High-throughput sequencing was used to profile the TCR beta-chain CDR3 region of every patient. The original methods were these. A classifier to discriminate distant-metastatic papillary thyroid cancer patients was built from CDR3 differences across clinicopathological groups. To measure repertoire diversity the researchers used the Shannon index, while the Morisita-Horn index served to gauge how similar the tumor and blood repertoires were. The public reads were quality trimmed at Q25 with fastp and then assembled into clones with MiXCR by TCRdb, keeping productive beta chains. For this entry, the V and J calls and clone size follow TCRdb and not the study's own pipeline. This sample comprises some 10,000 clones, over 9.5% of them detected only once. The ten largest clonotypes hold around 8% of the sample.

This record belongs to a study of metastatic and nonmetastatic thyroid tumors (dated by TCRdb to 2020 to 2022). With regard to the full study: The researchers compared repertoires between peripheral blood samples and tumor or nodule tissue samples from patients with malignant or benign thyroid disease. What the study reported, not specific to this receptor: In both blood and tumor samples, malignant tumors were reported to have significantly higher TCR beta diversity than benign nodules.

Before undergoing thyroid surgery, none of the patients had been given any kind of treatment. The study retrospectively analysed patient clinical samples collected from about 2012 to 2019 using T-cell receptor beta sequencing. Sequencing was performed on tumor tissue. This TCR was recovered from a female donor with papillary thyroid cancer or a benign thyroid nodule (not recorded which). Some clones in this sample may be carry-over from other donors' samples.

The sequenced DNA: TGTGCCAGCAGTGAATCGACTAGCGGGGTCACAGATACGCAGTATTTT. The translation is CASSESTSGVTDTQYF. The sequence is built from TRBV6-1 and TRBJ2-3, and 11 junction bases match TRBD2. The CDR3, cysteine through phenylalanine, is 16 amino acids long. Only CDR3 DNA remains: 48 bases, in frame from the first base. At the junction V is shortened by 2 bases and J by 2 bases; bases outside the gene matches: 3. According to the germline V gene, CDR1 reads MNHNS and CDR2 reads SASEGT.